Below are 17 T cell receptor beta chains sequenced from a single sample in a study of cytomegalovirus exposure and HLA in healthy donors. Amplification used 60 Vbeta primers and 13 Jbeta primers. Clones were sequenced by immunoSEQ multiplex PCR, and TCRdb holds only the in-frame ones, with some missing. The table has around 96,000 clones, around 84% seen once; the top ten hold over 2%. What was sequenced was PBMCs. The source is a young man in good health and CMV-seronegative.

V usage is TRBV5-1 and J usage is TRBJ2-5, with a weak D call TRBD2 (6 bases). The CDR3 extends over 16 amino acids. V was trimmed by 4 bases and J by 1 base, leaving 17 bases between them. Germline CDR1 SGHRS, CDR2 YFSETQ. CDR3 nucleotides: TGCGCCAGCAGCCTGGCCTTGGGACTCGGCCAAGAGACCCAGTACTTC. Amino acids: CASSLALGLGQETQYF.

The chain carries TRBV2 and TRBJ1-2; TRBD1 agrees at 10 bases. V gave up 9 bases and J gave up 8 bases; unmatched junction bases: 6. This CDR3 is built from 12 residues. Germline CDR1 SNHLY, CDR2 FYNNEI. In DNA, the CDR3 is TGTGCCAGACGGGACAGGGGCGGCGGCTACACCTTC. It is translated as CARRDRGGGYTF.

This chain links TRBV18 with TRBJ1-2; the D is unclear. The germline V gene has CDR1 KGHSH and CDR2 LQKENI. V shed 3 bases and J shed 1 base, with 6 bases lying between them. This CDR3 comprises 13 residues. The CDR3 region is CASSPEDNYGYTF. For the CDR3, the DNA is TGTGCCAGCTCACCCGAGGATAACTATGGCTACACCTTC.

This sequence joins TRBV13 and TRBJ2-7, with D possibly TRBD1 on 6 matching bases. Germline V CDR1 and CDR2: PRHDT, FYEKMQ (reference sequence). The CDR3 runs 14 residues. Trimming stripped 5 bases from V and 2 bases from J, with 13 bases between. CDR3 protein: CASSLWTDPYEQYF. For the CDR3, the DNA is TGTGCCAGCAGCCTATGGACAGATCCCTACGAGCAGTACTTC.

This clone has a single count. V usage is TRBV27 and J usage is TRBJ1-4; 7 bases align to TRBD1. Germline-derived CDR1 and CDR2 are MNHEY and SMNVEV (reference sequence). CDR3 length: 14 residues. The V gene end was trimmed by 4 bases and the J gene end by 5 bases; junction bases not matched to a gene: 4. Here the CDR3 DNA reads TGTGCCAGCAGTTCGACAGGGATCAATGAAAAACTGTTTTTT. Protein sequence: CASSSTGINEKLFF. The variable domain in full, completed from reference TRBV27 and TRBJ1-4, reads EAQVTQNPRYLITVTGKKLTVTCSQNMNHEYMSWYRQDPGLGLRQIYYSMNVEVTDKGDVPEGYKVSRKEKRNFPLILESPSPNQTSLYFCASSSTGINEKLFFGSGTQLSVL.

The chain combines TRBV19 with TRBJ1-4, with TRBD1 matching 7 bases. Germline lookup yields CDR1 LNHDA and CDR2 SQIVND (reference sequence). There are 18 residues in the CDR3. The V gene end was trimmed by 5 bases and the J gene end by 7 bases; junction bases not matched to a gene: 19. The CDR3 DNA reads as TGTGCCAGTAGTTCGACAGGGTGGTCCCCTGCTTATCGTGAAAAACTGTTTTTT. Its protein is CASSSTGWSPAYREKLFF. Drawing the rest from reference TRBV19 and TRBJ1-4, the complete variable domain is DGGITQSPKYLFRKEGQNVTLSCEQNLNHDAMYWYRQDPGQGLRLIYYSQIVNDFQKGDIAEGYSVSREKKESFPLTVTSAQKNPTAFYLCASSSTGWSPAYREKLFFGSGTQLSVL.

The rearrangement uses TRBV6-1 and TRBJ1-1; D may be TRBD1 (5 bases). V lost 4 bases and J lost 3, with 9 bases in between. Germline V CDR1 and CDR2: MNHNS, SASEGT. The CDR3 has 13 residues. The CDR3 is CASSGGEDTEAFF. The CDR3 coding sequence is TGTGCCAGCAGTGGAGGGGAGGACACTGAAGCTTTCTTT.

The chain uses TRBV19 and TRBJ1-6, with D hard to call. The germline CDR1 and CDR2 sequences are LNHDA and SQIVND (reference sequence). This CDR3 region has 17 residues. V was pared by 5 bases and J by 8 bases, with 22 bases between. In DNA form, the CDR3 reads TGTGCCAGTAGTGCCAACAGCGGGCCGTTGAGAGATTCACCCCTCCACTTT. Protein sequence: CASSANSGPLRDSPLHF.

This clone has more than one count but fewer than ten. This chain connects TRBV7-9 to TRBJ1-5; D gene ambiguous. Germline loops: CDR1 SEHNR, CDR2 FQNEAQ (reference sequence). Deletions cut 2 bases from V and 11 bases from J, with 16 bases between. The CDR3 consists of 14 residues. CDR3 nucleotide sequence: TGTGCCAGCAGCTTAAATAGGGATTCGGGATCCCAGCATTTT. Translation gives CASSLNRDSGSQHF.

In its sample, this clone ranks as medium-sized (0.01 to 0.1%). The rearrangement links TRBV2 to TRBJ1-1, with D possibly being TRBD1 (5 bases). CDR3 length: 13 residues. The germline V gene has CDR1 SNHLY and CDR2 FYNNEI. Trimming pared 10 bases from V and 0 bases from J, leaving 12 bases between. The CDR3 sequence: CATAPDMNTEAFF. CDR3 nucleotide sequence: TGTGCCACAGCCCCGGACATGAACACTGAAGCTTTCTTT.

The chain carries TRBV18 and TRBJ2-5; TRBD2 agrees at 7 bases. The length of the CDR3 is 14 residues. Germline loops: CDR1 KGHSH, CDR2 LQKENI. The V gene end was trimmed by 1 base and the J gene end by 2 bases; junction bases not matched to a gene: 1. DNA of the CDR3: TGTGCCAGCTCACCACGTAGCGGGCAAGAGACCCAGTACTTC. This encodes CASSPRSGQETQYF.

V gene TRBV6-5 combines with J gene TRBJ2-5, with TRBD2 as a possible D gene (5 bases). The V gene lost 3 bases and the J gene lost 4 bases, with 18 bases spanning the gap. CDR1 and CDR2 (germline): MNHEY, SVGAGI. The CDR3 has 16 amino acids. Here the CDR3 reads CASSYGLAIVGETQYF. For the CDR3, the DNA is TGTGCCAGCAGTTATGGCCTAGCTATTGTTGGAGAGACCCAGTACTTC.

This chain joins TRBV11-2 and TRBJ1-4; maybe TRBD1 (6 bases). The CDR3 spans 13 residues. Germline loops: CDR1 SGHAT, CDR2 FQNNGV. With 3 bases removed from V and 7 bases from J, the gap between germline ends came to 9 bases. CDR3 sequence (DNA): TGTGCCAGCAGCTTCAGGGGTAGTGAAAAACTGTTTTTT. This translates into CASSFRGSEKLFF.

This chain connects TRBV19 to TRBJ1-1, with 7 bases that match TRBD1. The CDR3 loop spans 16 amino acids. Germline V gene sequence: CDR1 LNHDA, CDR2 SQIVND (reference sequence). The ends lost 3 bases at V and 3 bases at J; junction bases unmatched: 10. The DNA of the CDR3 is TGTGCCAGTAGTATTTTCTCGACAGGGCGGTACACTGAAGCTTTCTTT. Translated, it gives CASSIFSTGRYTEAFF.

V gene TRBV6-5 combines with J gene TRBJ1-6; D not resolved. The CDR3 length is 14 residues. V gave up 6 bases and J gave up 9 bases, with 15 bases separating them. CDR1 MNHEY and CDR2 SVGAGI come from the germline V gene. This chain's CDR3 is CASSLTGSGSPLHF. CDR3 sequence (DNA): TGTGCCAGCAGCCTCACCGGTTCGGGTTCACCCCTCCACTTT.

The V and J genes are TRBV30 and TRBJ2-7, with a weak D call TRBD2 (6 bases). V was cut by 3 bases and J by 7 bases, with 16 bases left in between. The CDR3 totals 13 residues. The germline gives CDR1 GTSNPN, CDR2 SVGIG (reference sequence). This CDR3 reads CAWRGGPEGEQYF. In DNA, the CDR3 is TGTGCCTGGAGGGGGGGACCGGAGGGGGAGCAGTACTTC.

The chain joins TRBV7-9 to TRBJ2-5; TRBD2 might be the D (6 bases). The CDR3 loop spans 11 amino acids. The V end lost 8 bases, the J end lost 5 bases, and 9 bases lay between the germline ends. CDR1 is SEHNR, CDR2 FQNEAQ, per germline (reference sequence). CDR3 sequence reads: CASGRWETQYF. The DNA for the CDR3 is TGTGCCAGCGGGAGGTGGGAGACCCAGTACTTC.